This entry concerns a single T cell receptor beta chain. This entry is derived from a study of blood T cell repertoires in COVID-19. In the original analysis: Quantification of nucleated cells was approximated via reference gene primer amplification. Clones were sequenced by immunoSEQ multiplex PCR, and TCRdb holds only the in-frame ones, with some missing. Clone size and the V and J calls come from that table; the DNA yielded D and trimming. The profile shows hundreds of thousands of clones, 80% to 90% of them singletons. Deletions cut 5 bases from V and 0 bases from J, with 8 bases between. The CDR3 is made up of 12 amino acids. Germline lookup yields CDR1 SQVTM and CDR2 ANQGSEA.

The sequenced sample consisted of peripheral blood. V is TRBV29-1 and J is TRBJ2-7; D gene unclear. The source is a man aged 80 or over with acute or convalescent COVID-19. The CDR3, as DNA: TGCAGCGTTCGAGGAAGCTCCTACGAGCAGTACTTC. Amino acids: CSVRGSSYEQYF.